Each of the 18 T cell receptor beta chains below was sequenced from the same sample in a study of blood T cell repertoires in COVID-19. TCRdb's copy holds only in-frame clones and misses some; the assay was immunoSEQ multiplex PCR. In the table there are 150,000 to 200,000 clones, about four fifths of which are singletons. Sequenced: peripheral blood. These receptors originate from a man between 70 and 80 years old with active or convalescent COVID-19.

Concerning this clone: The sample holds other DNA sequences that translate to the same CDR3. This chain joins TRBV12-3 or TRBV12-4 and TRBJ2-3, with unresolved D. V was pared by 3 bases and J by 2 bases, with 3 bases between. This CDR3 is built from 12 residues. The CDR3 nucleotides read TGTGCCAGCAGTTTCTCCACAGATACGCAGTATTTT. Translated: CASSFSTDTQYF.

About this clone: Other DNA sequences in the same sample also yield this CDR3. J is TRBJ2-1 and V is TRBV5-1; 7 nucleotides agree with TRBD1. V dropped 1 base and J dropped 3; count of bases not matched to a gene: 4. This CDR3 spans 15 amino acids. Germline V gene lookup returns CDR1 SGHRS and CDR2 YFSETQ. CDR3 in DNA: TGCGCCAGCAGCTTGCTGGCAGGGGGCTACAATGAGCAGTTCTTC. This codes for CASSLLAGGYNEQFF.

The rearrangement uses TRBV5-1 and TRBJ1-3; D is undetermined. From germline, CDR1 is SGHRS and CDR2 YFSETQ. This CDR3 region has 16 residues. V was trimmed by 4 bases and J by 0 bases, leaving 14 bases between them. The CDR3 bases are TGCGCCAGCAGCCCTGGCGGCCGCACCTCTGGAAACACCATATATTTT. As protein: CASSPGGRTSGNTIYF. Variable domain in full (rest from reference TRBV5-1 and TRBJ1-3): KAGVTQTPRYLIKTRGQQVTLSCSPISGHRSVSWYQQTPGQGLQFLFEYFSETQRNKGNFPGRFSGRQFSNSRSEMNVSTLELGDSALYLCASSPGGRTSGNTIYFGEGSWLTVV.

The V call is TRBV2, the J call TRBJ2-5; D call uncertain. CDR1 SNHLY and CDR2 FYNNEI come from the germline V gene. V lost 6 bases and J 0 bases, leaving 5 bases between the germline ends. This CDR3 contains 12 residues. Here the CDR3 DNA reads TGTGCCAGCAGCCAATACCAAGAGACCCAGTACTTC. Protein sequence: CASSQYQETQYF.

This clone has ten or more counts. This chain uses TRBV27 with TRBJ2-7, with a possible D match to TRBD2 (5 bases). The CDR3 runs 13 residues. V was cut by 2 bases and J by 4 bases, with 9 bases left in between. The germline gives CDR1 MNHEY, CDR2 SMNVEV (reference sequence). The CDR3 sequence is CASSLETGYEQYF. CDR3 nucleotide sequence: TGTGCCAGCAGTTTAGAAACGGGGTACGAGCAGTACTTC.

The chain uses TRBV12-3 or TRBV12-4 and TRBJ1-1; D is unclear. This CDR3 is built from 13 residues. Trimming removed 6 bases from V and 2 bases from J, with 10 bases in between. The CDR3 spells CASSRIENTEAFF. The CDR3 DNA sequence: TGTGCCAGCAGCCGAATAGAAAACACTGAAGCTTTCTTT.

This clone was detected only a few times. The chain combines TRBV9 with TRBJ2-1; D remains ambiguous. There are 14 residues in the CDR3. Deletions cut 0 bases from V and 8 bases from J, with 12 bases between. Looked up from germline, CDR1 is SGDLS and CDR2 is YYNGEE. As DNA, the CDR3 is TGTGCCAGCAGCGTAGTTTCTAGTGGCCATGAGCAGTTCTTC. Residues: CASSVVSSGHEQFF.

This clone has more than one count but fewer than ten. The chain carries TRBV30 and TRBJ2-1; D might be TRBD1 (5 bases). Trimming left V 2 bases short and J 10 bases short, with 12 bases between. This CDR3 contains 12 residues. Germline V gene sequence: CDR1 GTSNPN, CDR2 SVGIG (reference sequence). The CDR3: CAWSPQGWEQFF. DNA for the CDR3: TGTGCCTGGAGTCCTCAGGGTTGGGAGCAGTTCTTC.

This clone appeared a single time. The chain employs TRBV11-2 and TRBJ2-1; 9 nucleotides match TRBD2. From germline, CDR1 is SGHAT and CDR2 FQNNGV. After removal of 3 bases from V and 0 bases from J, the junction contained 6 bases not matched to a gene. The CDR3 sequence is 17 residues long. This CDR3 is CASSLASGILSYNEQFF. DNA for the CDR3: TGTGCCAGCAGCTTGGCTAGCGGGATACTCTCCTACAATGAGCAGTTCTTC.

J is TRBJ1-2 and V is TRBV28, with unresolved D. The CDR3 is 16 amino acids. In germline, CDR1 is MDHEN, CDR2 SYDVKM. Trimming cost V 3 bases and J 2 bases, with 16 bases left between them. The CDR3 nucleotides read TGTGCCAGCAGTTTGTCGCAGGCCGCAGGAAACTATGGCTACACCTTC. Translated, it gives CASSLSQAAGNYGYTF.

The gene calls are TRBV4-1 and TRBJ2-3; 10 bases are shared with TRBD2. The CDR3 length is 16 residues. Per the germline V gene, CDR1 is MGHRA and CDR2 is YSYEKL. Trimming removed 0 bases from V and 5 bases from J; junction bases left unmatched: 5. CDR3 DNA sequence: TGCGCCAGCAGCCAAGAACAAGCGGGGGGGCAAGATACGCAGTATTTT. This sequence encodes CASSQEQAGGQDTQYF.

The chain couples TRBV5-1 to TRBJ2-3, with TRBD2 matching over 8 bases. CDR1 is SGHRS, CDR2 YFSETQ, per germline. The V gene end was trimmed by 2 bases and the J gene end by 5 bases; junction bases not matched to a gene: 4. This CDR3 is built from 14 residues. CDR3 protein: CASSLQRGLDTQYF. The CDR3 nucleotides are TGCGCCAGCAGCTTACAGCGGGGGCTAGATACGCAGTATTTT.

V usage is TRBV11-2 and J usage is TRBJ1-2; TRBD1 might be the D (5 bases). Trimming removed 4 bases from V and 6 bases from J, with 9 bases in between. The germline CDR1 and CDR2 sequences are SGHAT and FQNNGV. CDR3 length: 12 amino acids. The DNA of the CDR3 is TGTGCCAGCAGCTGGGCGGGGGATGGCTACACCTTC. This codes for CASSWAGDGYTF.

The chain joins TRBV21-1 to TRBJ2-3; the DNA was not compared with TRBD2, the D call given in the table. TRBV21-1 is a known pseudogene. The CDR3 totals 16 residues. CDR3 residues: CASSKASGGGTDTQYF. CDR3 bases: TGTGCCAGCAGCAAAGCTAGCGGTGGGGGCACAGATACGCAGTATTTT.

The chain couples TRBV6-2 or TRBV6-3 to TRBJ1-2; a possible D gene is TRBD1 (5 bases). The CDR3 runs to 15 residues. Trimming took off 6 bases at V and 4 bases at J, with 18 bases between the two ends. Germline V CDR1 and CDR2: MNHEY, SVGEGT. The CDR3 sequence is CASSRSAGNLYGYTF. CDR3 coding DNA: TGTGCCAGCAGCCGGTCGGCAGGGAATCTCTATGGCTACACCTTC.

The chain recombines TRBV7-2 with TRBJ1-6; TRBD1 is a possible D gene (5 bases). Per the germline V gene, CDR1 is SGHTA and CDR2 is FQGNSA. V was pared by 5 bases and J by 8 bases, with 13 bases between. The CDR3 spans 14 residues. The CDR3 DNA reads TGTGCCAGCAGCCGCGGGGGTGGGGATTCACCCCTCCACTTT. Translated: CASSRGGGDSPLHF.

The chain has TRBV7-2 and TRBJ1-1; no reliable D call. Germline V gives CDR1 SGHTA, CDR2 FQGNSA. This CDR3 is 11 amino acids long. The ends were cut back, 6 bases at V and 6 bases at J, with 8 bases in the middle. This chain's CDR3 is CASSRSAEAFF. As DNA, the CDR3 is TGTGCCAGCAGTCGATCGGCTGAAGCTTTCTTT.

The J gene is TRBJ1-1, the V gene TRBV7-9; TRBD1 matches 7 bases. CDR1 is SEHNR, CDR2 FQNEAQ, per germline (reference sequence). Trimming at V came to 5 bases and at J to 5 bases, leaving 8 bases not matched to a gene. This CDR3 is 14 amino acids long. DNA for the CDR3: TGTGCCAGCAGCCCTGGACAGGCAAGGACTGAAGCTTTCTTT. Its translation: CASSPGQARTEAFF.